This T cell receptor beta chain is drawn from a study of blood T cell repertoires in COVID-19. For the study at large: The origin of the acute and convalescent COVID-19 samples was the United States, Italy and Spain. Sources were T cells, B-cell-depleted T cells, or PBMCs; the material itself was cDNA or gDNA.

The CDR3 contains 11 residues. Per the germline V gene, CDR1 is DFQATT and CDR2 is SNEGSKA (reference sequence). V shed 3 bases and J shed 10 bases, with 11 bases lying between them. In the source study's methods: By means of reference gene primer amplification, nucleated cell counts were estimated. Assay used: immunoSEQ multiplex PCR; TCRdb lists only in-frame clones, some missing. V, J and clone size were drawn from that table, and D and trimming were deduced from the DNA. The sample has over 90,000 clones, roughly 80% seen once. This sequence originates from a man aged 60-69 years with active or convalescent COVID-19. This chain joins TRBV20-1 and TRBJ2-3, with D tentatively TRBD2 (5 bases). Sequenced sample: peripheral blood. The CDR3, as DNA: TGCAGTGCTAGGGACTCTCGGGCGCAGTATTTT. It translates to CSARDSRAQYF.